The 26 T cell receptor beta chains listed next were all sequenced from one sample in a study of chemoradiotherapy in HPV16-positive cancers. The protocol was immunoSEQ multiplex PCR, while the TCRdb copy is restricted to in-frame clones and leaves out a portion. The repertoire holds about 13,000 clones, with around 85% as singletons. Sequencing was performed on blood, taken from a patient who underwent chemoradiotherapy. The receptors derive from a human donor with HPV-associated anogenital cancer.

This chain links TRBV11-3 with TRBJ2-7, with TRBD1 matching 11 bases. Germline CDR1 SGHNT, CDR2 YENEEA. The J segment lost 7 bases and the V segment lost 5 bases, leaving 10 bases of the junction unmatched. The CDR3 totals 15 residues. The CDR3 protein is CASSRRTGGSQEQYF. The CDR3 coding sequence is TGTGCCAGCAGCCGTCGGACAGGGGGCTCTCAAGAGCAGTACTTC.

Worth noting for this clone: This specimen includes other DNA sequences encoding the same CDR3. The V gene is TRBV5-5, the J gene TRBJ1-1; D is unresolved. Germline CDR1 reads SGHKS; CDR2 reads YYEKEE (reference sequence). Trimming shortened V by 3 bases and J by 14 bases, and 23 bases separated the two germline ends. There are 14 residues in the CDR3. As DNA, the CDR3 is TGTGCCAGCAGCTCCCGAGGGCAGGCCCTGGCGGCCTTCTTT. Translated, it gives CASSSRGQALAAFF.

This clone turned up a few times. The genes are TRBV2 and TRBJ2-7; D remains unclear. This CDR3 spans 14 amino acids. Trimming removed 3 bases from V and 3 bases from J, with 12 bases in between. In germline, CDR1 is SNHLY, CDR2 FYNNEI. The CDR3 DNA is TGTGCCAGCAGTGAGGTTCTTAGCAGCTACGAGCAGTACTTC. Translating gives CASSEVLSSYEQYF. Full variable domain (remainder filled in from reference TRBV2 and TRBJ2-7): EPEVTQTPSHQVTQMGQEVILRCVPISNHLYFYWYRQILGQKVEFLVSFYNNEISEKSEIFDDQFSVERPDGSNFTLKIRSTKLEDSAMYFCASSEVLSSYEQYFGPGTRLTVT.

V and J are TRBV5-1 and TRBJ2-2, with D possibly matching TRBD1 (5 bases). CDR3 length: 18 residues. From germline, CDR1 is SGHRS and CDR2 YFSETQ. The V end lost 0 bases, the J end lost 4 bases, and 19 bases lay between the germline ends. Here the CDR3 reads CASSLDTLQVIRTGELFF. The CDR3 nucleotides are TGCGCCAGCAGCTTGGATACCTTACAGGTGATACGCACCGGGGAGCTGTTTTTT.

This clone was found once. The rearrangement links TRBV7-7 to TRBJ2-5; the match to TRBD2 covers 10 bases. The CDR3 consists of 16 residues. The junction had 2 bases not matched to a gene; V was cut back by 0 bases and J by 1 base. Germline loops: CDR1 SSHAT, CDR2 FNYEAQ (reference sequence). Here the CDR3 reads CASSLARTSGQETQYF. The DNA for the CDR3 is TGTGCCAGCAGCTTAGCGAGGACTAGCGGCCAAGAGACCCAGTACTTC. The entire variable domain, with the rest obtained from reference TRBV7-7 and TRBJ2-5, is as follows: GAGVSQSPRYKVTKRGQDVTLRCDPISSHATLYWYQQALGQGPEFLTYFNYEAQPDKSGLPSDRFSAERPEGSISTLTIQRTEQRDSAMYRCASSLARTSGQETQYFGPGTRLLVL.

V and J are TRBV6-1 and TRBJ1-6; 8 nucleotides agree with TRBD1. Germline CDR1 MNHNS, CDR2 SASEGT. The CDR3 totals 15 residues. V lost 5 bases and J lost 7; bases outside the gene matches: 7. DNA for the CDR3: TGTGCCAGCAGTCCCGGACAGGGTCCGAATTCACCCCTCCACTTT. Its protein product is CASSPGQGPNSPLHF.

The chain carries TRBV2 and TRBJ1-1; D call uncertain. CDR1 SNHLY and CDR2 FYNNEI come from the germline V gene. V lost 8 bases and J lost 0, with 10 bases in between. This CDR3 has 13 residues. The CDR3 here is CASDKGLNTEAFF. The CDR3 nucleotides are TGTGCCAGCGATAAGGGCCTGAACACTGAAGCTTTCTTT. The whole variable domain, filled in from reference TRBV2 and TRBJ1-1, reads EPEVTQTPSHQVTQMGQEVILRCVPISNHLYFYWYRQILGQKVEFLVSFYNNEISEKSEIFDDQFSVERPDGSNFTLKIRSTKLEDSAMYFCASDKGLNTEAFFGQGTRLTVV.

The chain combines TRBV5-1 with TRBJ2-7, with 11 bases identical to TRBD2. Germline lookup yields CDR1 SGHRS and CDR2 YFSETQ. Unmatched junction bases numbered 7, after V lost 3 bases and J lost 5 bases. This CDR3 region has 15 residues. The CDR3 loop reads CASSSISGGADEQYF. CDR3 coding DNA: TGCGCCAGCAGCTCCATTAGCGGGGGGGCCGACGAGCAGTACTTC.

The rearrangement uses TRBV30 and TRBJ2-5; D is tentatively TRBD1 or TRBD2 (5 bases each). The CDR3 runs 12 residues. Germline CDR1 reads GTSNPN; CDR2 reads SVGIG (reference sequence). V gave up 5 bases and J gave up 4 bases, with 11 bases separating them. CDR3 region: CAWSPGTETQYF. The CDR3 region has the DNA TGTGCCTGGTCCCCGGGGACAGAGACCCAGTACTTC.

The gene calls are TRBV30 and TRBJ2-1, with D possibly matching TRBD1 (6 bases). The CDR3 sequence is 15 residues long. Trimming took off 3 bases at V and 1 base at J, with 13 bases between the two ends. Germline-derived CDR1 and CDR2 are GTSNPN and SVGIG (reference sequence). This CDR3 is CAWRGGQGSYNEQFF. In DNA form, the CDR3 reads TGTGCCTGGAGGGGCGGGCAGGGGTCCTACAATGAGCAGTTCTTC.

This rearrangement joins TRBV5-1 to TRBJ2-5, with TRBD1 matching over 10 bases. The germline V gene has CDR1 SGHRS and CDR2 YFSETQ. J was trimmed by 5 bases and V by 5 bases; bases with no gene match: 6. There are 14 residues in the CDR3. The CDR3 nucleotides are TGCGCCAGCAGTGTAGGACAGGGGGGGGAGACCCAGTACTTC. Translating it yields CASSVGQGGETQYF.

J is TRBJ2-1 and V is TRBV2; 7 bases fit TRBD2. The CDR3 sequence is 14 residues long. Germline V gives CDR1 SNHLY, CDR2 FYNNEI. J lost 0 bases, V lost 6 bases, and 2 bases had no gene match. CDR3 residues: CASRLASSYNEQFF. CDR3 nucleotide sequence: TGTGCCAGCAGACTAGCGAGCTCCTACAATGAGCAGTTCTTC.

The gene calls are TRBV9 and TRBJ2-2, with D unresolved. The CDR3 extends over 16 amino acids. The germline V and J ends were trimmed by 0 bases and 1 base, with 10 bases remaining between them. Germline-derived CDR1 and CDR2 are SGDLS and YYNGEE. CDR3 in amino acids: CASSVGIARNTGELFF. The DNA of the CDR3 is TGTGCCAGCAGCGTAGGGATCGCGAGGAACACCGGGGAGCTGTTTTTT.

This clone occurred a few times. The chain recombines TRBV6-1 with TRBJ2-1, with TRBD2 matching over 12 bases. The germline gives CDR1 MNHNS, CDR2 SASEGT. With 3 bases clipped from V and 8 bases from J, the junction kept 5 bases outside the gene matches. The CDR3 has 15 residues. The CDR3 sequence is CASSDLAGGPYEQFF. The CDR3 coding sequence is TGTGCCAGCAGTGACCTAGCGGGGGGGCCCTATGAGCAGTTCTTC.

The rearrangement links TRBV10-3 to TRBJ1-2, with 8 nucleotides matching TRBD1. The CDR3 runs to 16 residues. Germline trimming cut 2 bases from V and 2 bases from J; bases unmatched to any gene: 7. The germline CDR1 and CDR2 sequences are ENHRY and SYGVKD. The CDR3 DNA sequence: TGTGCCATCAGTGAGCCGGACAGGGTTGGGAACTATGGCTACACCTTC. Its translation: CAISEPDRVGNYGYTF.

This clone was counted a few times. The CDR3 sequence is CARGQYEAFF. In nucleotides, the CDR3 is TGTGCCAGGGGACAGTATGAAGCTTTCTTT. V and J are TRBV2 and TRBJ1-1; 7 bases fit TRBD1. V shed 9 bases, J shed 7 bases, and the junction held 2 bases outside the gene matches. The CDR3 is made up of 10 amino acids. Germline V gene sequence: CDR1 SNHLY, CDR2 FYNNEI.

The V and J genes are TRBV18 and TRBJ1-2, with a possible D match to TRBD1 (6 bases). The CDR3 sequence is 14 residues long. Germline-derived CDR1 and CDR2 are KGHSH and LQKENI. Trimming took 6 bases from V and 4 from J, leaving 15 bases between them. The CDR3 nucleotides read TGTGCCAGCTCCGACGCAGGGGCCTCCTATGGCTACACCTTC. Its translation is CASSDAGASYGYTF.

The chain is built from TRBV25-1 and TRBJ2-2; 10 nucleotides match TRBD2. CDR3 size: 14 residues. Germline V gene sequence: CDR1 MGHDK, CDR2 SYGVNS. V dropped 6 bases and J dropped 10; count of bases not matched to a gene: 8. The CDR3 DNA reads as TGTGCCAGCAGCGAAGGAACTAGCGGGACGGAGCTGTTTTTT. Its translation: CASSEGTSGTELFF. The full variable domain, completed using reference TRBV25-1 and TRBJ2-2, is EADIYQTPRYLVIGTGKKITLECSQTMGHDKMYWYQQDPGMELHLIHYSYGVNSTEKGDLSSESTVSRIRTEHFPLTLESARPSHTSQYLCASSEGTSGTELFFGEGSRLTVL.

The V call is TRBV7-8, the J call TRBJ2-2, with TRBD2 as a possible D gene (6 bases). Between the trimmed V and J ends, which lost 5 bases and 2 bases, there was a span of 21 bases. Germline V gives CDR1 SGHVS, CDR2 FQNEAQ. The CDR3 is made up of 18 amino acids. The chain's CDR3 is CASSPNIRTGTNTGELFF. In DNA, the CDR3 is TGTGCCAGCAGCCCAAACATAAGGACGGGGACTAACACCGGGGAGCTGTTTTTT.

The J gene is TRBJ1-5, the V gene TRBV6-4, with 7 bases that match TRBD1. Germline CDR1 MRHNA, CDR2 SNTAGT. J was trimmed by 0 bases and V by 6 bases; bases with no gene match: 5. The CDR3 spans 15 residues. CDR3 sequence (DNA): TGTGCCAGCAGCCCGGGACAGAATAGCAATCAGCCCCAGCATTTT. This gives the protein CASSPGQNSNQPQHF.

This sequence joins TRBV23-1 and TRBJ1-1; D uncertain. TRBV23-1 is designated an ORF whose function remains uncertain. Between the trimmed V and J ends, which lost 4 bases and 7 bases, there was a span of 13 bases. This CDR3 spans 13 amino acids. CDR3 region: CASSLGYKNEAFF. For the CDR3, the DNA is TGCGCCAGCAGTCTGGGATATAAGAATGAAGCTTTCTTT.

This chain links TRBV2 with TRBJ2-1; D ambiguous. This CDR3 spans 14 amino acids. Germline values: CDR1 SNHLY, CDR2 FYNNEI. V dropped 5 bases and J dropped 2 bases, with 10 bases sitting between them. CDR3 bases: TGTGCCAGCAGTCGGACCGTTACCTACAATGAGCAGTTCTTC. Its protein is CASSRTVTYNEQFF.

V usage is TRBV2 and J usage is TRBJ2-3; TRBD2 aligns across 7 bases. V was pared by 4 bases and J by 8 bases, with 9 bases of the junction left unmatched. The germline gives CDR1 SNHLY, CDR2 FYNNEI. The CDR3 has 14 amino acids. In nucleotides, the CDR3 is TGTGCCAGCAGTGGGGAGGGAATGGGGGGTACGCAGTATTTT. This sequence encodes CASSGEGMGGTQYF.

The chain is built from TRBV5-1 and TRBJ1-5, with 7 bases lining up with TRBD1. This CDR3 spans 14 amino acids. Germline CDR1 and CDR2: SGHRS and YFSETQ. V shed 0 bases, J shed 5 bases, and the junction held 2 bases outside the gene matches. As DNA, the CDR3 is TGCGCCAGCAGCTTGGATACAGGGGATCAGCCCCAGCATTTT. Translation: CASSLDTGDQPQHF.

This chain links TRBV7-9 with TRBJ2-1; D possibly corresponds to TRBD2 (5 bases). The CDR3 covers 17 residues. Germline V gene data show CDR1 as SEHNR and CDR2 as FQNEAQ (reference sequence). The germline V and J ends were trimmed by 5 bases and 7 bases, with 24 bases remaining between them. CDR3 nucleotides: TGTGCCAGCAGCCCTGGCGGGTTGTCGTTGTCATTGAATGAGCAGTTCTTC. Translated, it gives CASSPGGLSLSLNEQFF.

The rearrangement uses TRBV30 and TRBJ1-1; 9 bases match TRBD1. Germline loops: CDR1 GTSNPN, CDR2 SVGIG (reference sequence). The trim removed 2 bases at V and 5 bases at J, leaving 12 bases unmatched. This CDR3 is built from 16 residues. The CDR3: CAWSPGTGRPETEAFF. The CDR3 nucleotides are TGTGCCTGGAGTCCCGGGACAGGGCGGCCCGAAACTGAAGCTTTCTTT.